This T cell receptor (beta chain) was recovered during a study of blood T cell repertoires in COVID-19. Across the whole study: Samples representing acute and convalescent COVID-19 were sourced from the United States, Italy and Spain. The analysed material was cDNA or gDNA that came from T cells, B-cell-depleted T cells, or PBMCs.

Authors' processing steps: Nucleated cell number was recorded as an estimate derived from reference gene primer amplification. Sequenced by immunoSEQ multiplex PCR; TCRdb stores in-frame clones only, minus some. The V and J calls and clone size were taken over from that table, and D and trimming were inferred from the DNA. The sample shows 240,000 or so clones, approximately 86% of them seen only once. The sequencing input was PBMCs or T cells enriched from blood (not recorded which). This clonotype originated in a woman aged 35 to 49 with acute COVID-19.

The CDR3 nucleotides read TGTGCCAGCAGCTGGACTAGCGGGAATTTGAGGCAGTTCTTC. Encoded protein: CASSWTSGNLRQFF. This rearrangement joins TRBV13 to TRBJ2-1, with TRBD2 matching over 12 bases. In germline, CDR1 is PRHDT, CDR2 FYEKMQ (reference sequence). The CDR3 runs 14 residues. The J segment lost 12 bases and the V segment lost 4 bases, leaving 7 bases of the junction unmatched.